Below are 32 T cell receptor beta chains sequenced from a single sample in a study of tumor and adjacent non-tumor tissue in lung cancer. The library came from three nested PCR rounds adapted from ARM-PCR protocols. A single record per CDR3 protein comes from TCRdb applying MiXCR to the multiplex PCR reads. The data contain roughly 200,000 distinct CDR3 sequences, about two thirds of them singletons. This sample's RNA came from whole unsorted tissue. The sequenced sample was lung tumor tissue. Source of these receptors: a man in his 60s with non-small cell lung cancer.

This chain joins TRBV29-1 and TRBJ1-1; unclear D gene. From germline, CDR1 is SQVTM and CDR2 ANQGSEA. The germline V and J ends were trimmed by 2 bases and 1 base, with 2 bases remaining between them. The CDR3 spans 11 residues. The CDR3 DNA sequence: TGCAGCGTTGAACCGAACACTGAAGCTTTCTTT. Translation: CSVEPNTEAFF.

A note on this clonotype: An end of the junction does not agree with germline; a read error may underlie this. The chain employs TRBV11-2 and TRBJ2-6; perhaps TRBD1 as D (5 bases). Per germline, CDR1 SGHAT and CDR2 FQNNGV. The CDR3 loop spans 14 amino acids. CDR3 in amino acids: CSMSPISGANVLTF. CDR3 coding DNA: TGTTCCATGAGTCCTATCTCTGGGGCCAACGTTCTGACTTTC.

The gene calls are TRBV6-1 and TRBJ1-5; tentative D call: TRBD1 (5 bases). The length of the CDR3 is 15 residues. Germline CDR1 and CDR2: MNHNS and SASEGT. The V gene lost 1 base and the J gene lost 6 bases, with 13 bases spanning the gap. This CDR3 reads CASSEVGGSSQPQHF. The CDR3 DNA reads as TGTGCCAGCAGTGAAGTCGGGGGGTCGAGTCAGCCCCAGCATTTT.

Remarks on this clonotype: A much larger clonotype is one base distant, so this may be a read error. This rearrangement joins TRBV5-5 to TRBJ1-1, with D uncertain. Germline V gene data show CDR1 as SGHKS and CDR2 as YYEKEE (reference sequence). CDR3 length: 13 amino acids. CDR3 region: CVSSRGPNTEAFF. The DNA for the CDR3 is TGTGTCAGCAGCAGAGGTCCGAACACTGAAGCTTTCTTT.

The chain recombines TRBV6-5 with TRBJ2-7, with D perhaps matching TRBD1 or TRBD2 (5 bases each). In germline, CDR1 is MNHEY, CDR2 SVGAGI. The CDR3 extends over 15 amino acids. The CDR3 bases are TGTACCATCGTCAATGGGGGAGTCACTCGCTACGAGCAGTACTTC. This sequence encodes CTIVNGGVTRYEQYF.

Concerning this clonotype itself: One end of the junction varies from germline; a read error may be responsible. The V and J genes are TRBV11-2 and TRBJ1-2, with D possibly TRBD1 on 5 matching bases. The CDR3 is 13 amino acids. Germline values: CDR1 SGHAT, CDR2 FQNNGV. CDR3 amino acids: CASSSGTLYCYTF. CDR3 sequence (DNA): TGTGCTAGTAGCTCCGGGACTCTCTATTGCTACACCTTC.

Details on this clonotype: At one end, the junction sequence differs from germline, possibly due to a read error. The chain is built from TRBV11-3 and TRBJ2-7; 12 nucleotides align to TRBD2. Germline V gene sequence: CDR1 SGHNT, CDR2 YENEEA. The CDR3 spans 14 residues. In DNA form, the CDR3 reads TGCGCCAGCAGCCCTAGCGGGAGGGCCGACGAGCAGCACTTC. Protein sequence: CASSPSGRADEQHF.

A note on this clonotype: A much larger clone lies one base from this, so it may be a read error. The conserved closing phenylalanine or tryptophan is absent in this CDR3, likely reflecting a read error. The chain combines TRBV11-3 with TRBJ1-1; 7 bases line up with TRBD1. The CDR3 runs to 15 residues. Germline assignment: CDR1 SGHNT and CDR2 YENEEA. The junction had 12 bases not matched to a gene; V was cut back by 5 bases and J by 6 bases. CDR3 protein: CASSPETGYYAEAFY. CDR3 DNA: TGTGCCAGCAGCCCGGAGACAGGGTACTACGCTGAAGCTTTCTAT.

As to this clonotype: Mismatch with germline at one junction end may stem from a read error. CDR3 region: CASSHRTGARLNAEAFF. The CDR3 nucleotides read TGTGCCAGCAGCCATAGGACAGGGGCTAGGTTGAACGCTGAAGCTTTCTTT. The chain combines TRBV4-2 with TRBJ1-1, with 9 bases aligning to TRBD1. Germline V gene sequence: CDR1 LGHNA, CDR2 YNFKEQ. There are 17 residues in the CDR3.

At least ten counts were recorded for this clonotype. J is TRBJ1-5 and V is TRBV5-1; 9 bases line up with TRBD1. Per germline, CDR1 SGHRS and CDR2 YFSETQ. V gave up 3 bases and J gave up 2 bases; unmatched junction bases: 6. The CDR3 loop spans 16 amino acids. The CDR3 nucleotides read TGCGCCAGCAGCTCCGGGACAGGGAACGGCAATCAGCCCCAGCATTTT. Its translation: CASSSGTGNGNQPQHF.

As concerns this clonotype: A read error may produce the germline difference seen at one junction end. The rearrangement uses TRBV11-2 and TRBJ1-4, with 7 bases that match TRBD1. The germline V gene encodes CDR1 SGHAT and CDR2 FQNNGV. CDR3 size: 14 residues. The CDR3 coding sequence is TGTGTCAGCAGCTTCAGGGGGAGAAATGAAAAACTGTTTTTT. Encoded protein: CVSSFRGRNEKLFF.

Regarding this clonotype: The junction differs from germline at one of its ends, possibly a read error. V is TRBV6-5 and J is TRBJ2-5; 10 positions match TRBD1. Germline CDR1 reads MNHEY; CDR2 reads SVGAGI. The CDR3 loop spans 13 amino acids. The CDR3 reads CASSRDRGETQCF. The CDR3, as DNA: TGTGCCAGCAGTCGGGACAGGGGAGAGACCCAGTGCTTC.

The chain recombines TRBV6-1 with TRBJ1-2; D gene uncertain. The CDR3 has 13 residues. V shed 5 bases and J shed 4 bases, with 11 bases lying between them. From germline, CDR1 is MNHNS and CDR2 SASEGT. The CDR3 is CASSKQIIYGYTF. The CDR3 DNA is TGTGCCAGCAGTAAGCAGATAATCTATGGCTACACCTTC.

This clonotype was counted between two and nine times. V usage is TRBV12-3 or TRBV12-4 and J usage is TRBJ1-2; no clear D. V lost 2 bases to trimming and J lost 6 bases, with 10 bases between them. CDR3 length: 13 amino acids. The CDR3 bases are TGTGCCAGCAGTTTAAAAGGCGGGGATGGCTACACCTTC. It yields the protein CASSLKGGDGYTF.

Regarding this clonotype: A read error may produce the germline difference seen at one junction end. The chain is built from TRBV11-1 and TRBJ2-5; weak D call: TRBD2 (6 bases). Germline V gene sequence: CDR1 SGHAT, CDR2 FQDESV (reference sequence). The CDR3 contains 14 residues. DNA of the CDR3: TGTGCTAGCACCCCCAACTGGGACTCTGAGAACCAGTACTTC. Translated, it gives CASTPNWDSENQYF.

As for this clonotype: At one of its ends the junction is not consistent with the germline gene, which may arise from a read error. The V gene is TRBV5-6, the J gene TRBJ2-7; tentative D call: TRBD1 (5 bases). The CDR3 is 15 amino acids. In germline, CDR1 is SGHDT, CDR2 YYEEEE. CDR3 nucleotides: TGTGCCAACAGCTTAGGGGTAAGGGGATCCTACGAGCAGTACTTC. Protein: CANSLGVRGSYEQYF.

As regards this clonotype: One end of the junction varies from germline; a read error may be responsible. The chain combines TRBV11-3 with TRBJ2-7, with 7 positions matching TRBD2. The CDR3 is made up of 16 amino acids. Germline V lookup: CDR1 SGHNT, CDR2 YENEEA. The CDR3 is CASNLAGTTISCEQYF. The CDR3 region has the DNA TGTGCCAGCAACTTAGCCGGGACTACCATCTCCTGCGAGCAGTACTTC.

This clonotype was observed a few times. This rearrangement joins TRBV5-4 to TRBJ2-1, with D possibly matching TRBD2 (7 bases). The CDR3 sequence is 16 residues long. Germline assignment: CDR1 SGHNT and CDR2 YYREEE (reference sequence). Trimming removed 0 bases from V and 5 bases from J, with 15 bases in between. This CDR3 is CASSLGGGRSDNEQFF. The CDR3 DNA reads as TGTGCCAGCAGCTTGGGGGGGGGCAGGTCGGACAATGAGCAGTTCTTC.

V usage is TRBV6-5 and J usage is TRBJ2-5; 8 bases fit TRBD1. Trimming cost V 2 bases and J 4 bases; bases outside gene matches: 12. Germline V gene sequence: CDR1 MNHEY, CDR2 SVGAGI. This CDR3 contains 17 residues. The DNA for the CDR3 is TGTGCCAGCAGTTACGCCCCTACTGACAGGGGCCGAGAGACCCAGTACTTC. Translated, it gives CASSYAPTDRGRETQYF.

In nucleotides, the CDR3 is TGTGCCAGCAGCACAGGGGGACAGAGCAATCAGCCCCAGCATTTT. As protein: CASSTGGQSNQPQHF. The J gene is TRBJ1-5, the V gene TRBV11-2; TRBD1 agrees at 8 bases. The V gene end was trimmed by 5 bases and the J gene end by 1 base; junction bases not matched to a gene: 4. CDR1 and CDR2 from the germline V gene are SGHAT and FQNNGV. This CDR3 has 15 residues.

Comments on this clonotype: The CDR3 ends on some other residue instead of the conserved phenylalanine or tryptophan, so this is likely a read error. Because the CDR3's place on the DNA is in doubt, the DNA is left out and the CDR3 is given as listed by TCRdb. The chain couples TRBV12-3 or TRBV12-4 to TRBJ2-2; the DNA was not used to check the table's D call, TRBD1. The CDR3 is made up of 15 amino acids, end residues included. The CDR3: CASSLVDRGTGELII.

With regard to this clonotype: The final CDR3 position lacks the conserved phenylalanine or tryptophan, pointing to a likely read error. This chain uses TRBV24-1 with TRBJ1-1, with TRBD1 as a possible D gene (5 bases). The CDR3 extends over 13 amino acids. Germline V CDR1 and CDR2: KGHDR, SFDVKD. For the CDR3, the DNA is TGTGGCACCATGGGGGAGGAGAACACTGAAGCTTTCTAT. Residues: CGTMGEENTEAFY.

As for this clonotype: This could be a read error, since a much larger clone is one nucleotide away. The V and J genes are TRBV20-1 and TRBJ2-7; D perhaps matches TRBD2 (5 bases). CDR1 and CDR2 (germline): DFQATT, SNEGSKA (reference sequence). The CDR3 consists of 13 residues. Trimming stripped 4 bases from V and 6 bases from J, with 16 bases between. The DNA for the CDR3 is TGCAGTGCTAACTTTAGGGAGATGGGCGAGCAGTACTTC. The encoded protein is CSANFREMGEQYF.

As for this clonotype: A much larger clone lies a single base off, so this may be a read error. The rearrangement joins TRBV6-5 to TRBJ1-6, with 7 bases fitting TRBD1. Germline V gene lookup returns CDR1 MNHEY and CDR2 SVGAGI. After removal of 6 bases from V and 6 bases from J, the junction contained 8 bases not matched to a gene. The CDR3 runs 15 residues. The CDR3 nucleotides read TGTGCCAGCAGCACAAACGGGACAGTTAATTCACCCCTCCACTTT. Encoded protein: CASSTNGTVNSPLHF.

Concerning this clonotype: Its ends do not fully match the called genes, so a read error is possible. The V call is TRBV29-1, the J call TRBJ1-1; perhaps TRBD1 as D (5 bases). The germline V gene encodes CDR1 SQVTM and CDR2 ANQGSEA. The CDR3 is 15 amino acids. The CDR3 sequence is CSIEVGGTSNTEAFF. In DNA form, the CDR3 reads TGCAGCATTGAAGTGGGGGGGACGAGTAACACTGAAGCTTTCTTT.

Comment on this clonotype: The junction shows a germline mismatch at one end, possibly a read error. The chain recombines TRBV6-5 with TRBJ1-3, with D perhaps TRBD1 (5 bases). The CDR3 spans 17 residues. Germline CDR1 reads MNHEY; CDR2 reads SVGAGI. The CDR3: CASSYSIRAKGENTIYF. CDR3 bases: TGTGCCAGTAGTTACTCGATCAGGGCGAAAGGTGAAAACACCATATATTTT.

Note on this clonotype: Compared with germline, one end of the junction differs, possibly owing to a read error. This sequence joins TRBV20-1 and TRBJ2-3, with 10 bases aligning to TRBD2. Germline V gives CDR1 DFQATT, CDR2 SNEGSKA (reference sequence). This CDR3 comprises 16 residues. The CDR3 loop is CSDRDQASGSSDTQYF. CDR3 coding DNA: TGCAGTGATAGAGATCAGGCTAGCGGGAGTTCAGATACGCAGTATTTT.

This clonotype was seen just once. This chain links TRBV20-1 with TRBJ1-2; 11 nucleotides line up with TRBD1. Germline values: CDR1 DFQATT, CDR2 SNEGSKA (reference sequence). The CDR3 length is 18 residues. The CDR3 DNA follows: TGCTGTACTAGAGATTGGAAGGACAGGGGGCCACATAACTATGGCTACACCTTC. Translated, it gives CCTRDWKDRGPHNYGYTF.

On this clonotype itself: The junction shows a germline mismatch at one end, possibly a read error. The J gene is TRBJ1-1, the V gene TRBV6-1; D not certain. The CDR3 totals 14 residues. Germline CDR1 MNHNS, CDR2 SASEGT. CDR3 loop: CAGSNEGFGTEAFF. CDR3 sequence (DNA): TGTGCCGGCAGTAATGAGGGATTTGGTACTGAAGCTTTCTTT.

The table lists this clonotype with a few counts. The rearrangement joins TRBV5-1 to TRBJ2-1; 7 positions match TRBD2. After removal of 2 bases from V and 7 bases from J, the junction contained 9 bases not matched to a gene. The CDR3 is 15 amino acids. Germline V CDR1 and CDR2: SGHRS, YFSETQ. CDR3 nucleotides: TGCGCCAGCAGCTTAGGAGCGGGGATAGTTAATGAGCAGTTCTTC. Amino acid sequence: CASSLGAGIVNEQFF.

Of note for this clonotype: This may be a read error: a much more frequent sequence differs by one nucleotide. The V call is TRBV20-1, the J call TRBJ2-4, with 11 positions matching TRBD1. The CDR3 sequence is 12 residues long. Germline V gene lookup returns CDR1 DFQATT and CDR2 SNEGSKA (reference sequence). The V and J ends lost 6 bases and 9 bases, in that order; junction bases with no gene match: 4. CDR3 sequence: CSARGQGGIQYF. DNA of the CDR3: TGCAGTGCAAGGGGACAGGGGGGCATTCAGTACTTC.

This clonotype was recorded only once. The chain has TRBV4-1 and TRBJ2-7, with D tentatively TRBD1 (5 bases). Germline V gene sequence: CDR1 MGHRA, CDR2 YSYEKL. The CDR3 length is 15 residues. The ends were cut back, 2 bases at V and 2 bases at J, with 13 bases in the middle. The CDR3 nucleotides are TGCGCCAGCAGCCAATGGACAAGGGCCGCCTACGAGCAGTACTTC. Protein product: CASSQWTRAAYEQYF.